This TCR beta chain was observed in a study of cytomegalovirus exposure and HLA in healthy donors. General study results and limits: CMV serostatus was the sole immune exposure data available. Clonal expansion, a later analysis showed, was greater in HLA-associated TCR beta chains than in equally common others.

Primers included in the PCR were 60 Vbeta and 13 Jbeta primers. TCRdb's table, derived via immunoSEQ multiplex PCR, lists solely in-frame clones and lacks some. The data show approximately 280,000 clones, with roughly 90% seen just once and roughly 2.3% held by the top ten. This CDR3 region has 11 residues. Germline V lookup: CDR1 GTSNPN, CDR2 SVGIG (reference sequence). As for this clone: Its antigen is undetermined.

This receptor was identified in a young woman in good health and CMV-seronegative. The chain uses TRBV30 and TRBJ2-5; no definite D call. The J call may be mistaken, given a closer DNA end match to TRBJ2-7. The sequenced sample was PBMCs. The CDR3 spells CAWSVTYEQYF. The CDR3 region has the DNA TGTGCCTGGAGTGTTACGTACGAGCAGTACTTC.